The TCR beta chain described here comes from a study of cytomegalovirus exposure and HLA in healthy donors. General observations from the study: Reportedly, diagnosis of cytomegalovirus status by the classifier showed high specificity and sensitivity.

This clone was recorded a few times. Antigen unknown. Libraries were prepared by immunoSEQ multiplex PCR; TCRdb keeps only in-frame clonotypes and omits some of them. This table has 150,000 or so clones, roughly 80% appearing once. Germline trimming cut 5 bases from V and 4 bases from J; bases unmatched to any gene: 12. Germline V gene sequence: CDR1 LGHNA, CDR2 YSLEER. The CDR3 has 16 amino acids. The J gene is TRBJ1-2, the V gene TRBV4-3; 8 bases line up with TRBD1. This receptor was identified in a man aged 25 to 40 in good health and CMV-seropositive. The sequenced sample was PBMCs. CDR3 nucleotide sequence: TGCGCCAGCAGCTTTAAGGGGACAGGAAGGGCCTATGGCTACACCTTC. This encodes CASSFKGTGRAYGYTF.